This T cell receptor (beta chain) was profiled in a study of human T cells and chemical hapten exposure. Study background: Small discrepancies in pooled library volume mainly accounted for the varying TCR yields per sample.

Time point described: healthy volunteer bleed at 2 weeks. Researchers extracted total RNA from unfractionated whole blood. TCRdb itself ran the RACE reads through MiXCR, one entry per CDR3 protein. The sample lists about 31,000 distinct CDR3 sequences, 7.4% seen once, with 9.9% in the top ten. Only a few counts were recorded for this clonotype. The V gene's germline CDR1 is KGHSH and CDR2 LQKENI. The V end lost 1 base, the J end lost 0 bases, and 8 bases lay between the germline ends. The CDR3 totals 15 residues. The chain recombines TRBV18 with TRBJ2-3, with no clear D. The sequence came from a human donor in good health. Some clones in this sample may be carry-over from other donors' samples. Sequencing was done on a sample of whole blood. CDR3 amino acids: CASSPLLPSTDTQYF. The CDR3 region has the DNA TGTGCCAGCTCACCACTCCTCCCCAGCACAGATACGCAGTATTTT.